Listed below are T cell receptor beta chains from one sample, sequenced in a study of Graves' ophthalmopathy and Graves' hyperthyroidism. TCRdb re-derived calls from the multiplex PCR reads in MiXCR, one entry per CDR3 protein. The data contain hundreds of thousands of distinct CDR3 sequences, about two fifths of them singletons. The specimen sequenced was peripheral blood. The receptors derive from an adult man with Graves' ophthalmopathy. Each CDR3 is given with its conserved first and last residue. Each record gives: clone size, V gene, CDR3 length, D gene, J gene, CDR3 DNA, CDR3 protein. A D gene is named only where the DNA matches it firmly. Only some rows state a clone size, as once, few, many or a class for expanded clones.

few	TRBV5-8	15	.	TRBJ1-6	TGTGCCAGCAGCTTGGAGGACAGCCGAAATTCACCCCTCCACTTT	CASSLEDSRNSPLHF
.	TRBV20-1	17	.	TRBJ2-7	TGCAGTGCTCCGGATGTGGGGGAGGCTACTTTACCTAGAGGGCAGTACTTC	CSAPDVGEATLPRGQYF
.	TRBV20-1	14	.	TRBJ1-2	TGCAGTGCCTTCGCCCCAACAGGGTACTATGGCTACACCTTC	CSAFAPTGYYGYTF
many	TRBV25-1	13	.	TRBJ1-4	TGTGCCAGCAGTGAAGACACCTCTGAAAAACTGTTTTTT	CASSEDTSEKLFF
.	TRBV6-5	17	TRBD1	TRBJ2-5	TGTGCCAGCAGTTGGACAGGGTTCGGTGGGAGTCTAAAGACCCAGTACTTC	CASSWTGFGGSLKTQYF
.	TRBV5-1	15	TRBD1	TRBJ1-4	TGCGCCAGCAGCTTGGTTGGGACAGGGGTCGAAAAACTGTTTTTT	CASSLVGTGVEKLFF
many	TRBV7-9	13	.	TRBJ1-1	TGTGCCAGCAGCTCGACGACAGAAACTGAAGCTTTCTTT	CASSSTTETEAFF
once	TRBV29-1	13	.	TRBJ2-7	TGCAGCGAGAGTCCAGGGGAGTCCTACGAGCAGTACTTC	CSESPGESYEQYF
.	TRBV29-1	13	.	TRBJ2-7	TGCAGCGTTGGTCAGGGGACCTCCTACGAGCAGTACTTC	CSVGQGTSYEQYF
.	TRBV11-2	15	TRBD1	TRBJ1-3	TGTGCCAGCAGCCCGTGGACAGGGTTCTTTAACACCATATATTTT	CASSPWTGFFNTIYF